The 19 T cell receptor beta chains in this list originate from one sample, sequenced in a study of blood T cell repertoires in COVID-19. Profiling relied on immunoSEQ multiplex PCR, and the TCRdb table lists in-frame clones only, not all of them. The sample holds tens of thousands of clones, around 80% seen once. Sequences were obtained from peripheral blood. Source of these receptors: a human donor in a cohort sampled during active COVID-19.

V is TRBV9 and J is TRBJ2-5; 7 bases are a match to TRBD1. Looked up from germline, CDR1 is SGDLS and CDR2 is YYNGEE. This CDR3 is built from 15 residues. V lost 3 bases, J lost 4 bases, and 9 bases stayed unmatched. The CDR3 coding sequence is TGTGCCAGCAGCGAGGAAGGGGGCGTCAGAGAGACCCAGTACTTC. Residues: CASSEEGGVRETQYF.

This chain connects TRBV4-1 to TRBJ2-6, with a possible D match to TRBD1 (5 bases). Germline V gene lookup returns CDR1 MGHRA and CDR2 YSYEKL. V shed 4 bases and J shed 3 bases, with 10 bases lying between them. CDR3 length: 15 residues. The CDR3 DNA is TGCGCCAGCAGCCCCCTCACAGGTGGGGCCAACGTCCTGACTTTC. Its protein product is CASSPLTGGANVLTF.

J is TRBJ2-7 and V is TRBV9; 8 bases map to TRBD2. J lost 5 bases, V lost 4 bases, and 11 bases had no gene match. The CDR3 has 15 residues. Germline V gene lookup returns CDR1 SGDLS and CDR2 YYNGEE. The CDR3 protein is CASSPHNGREDEQYF. The CDR3 DNA reads as TGTGCCAGCAGCCCCCACAACGGGAGGGAGGACGAGCAGTACTTC.

This clone was recorded once. The rearrangement joins TRBV2 to TRBJ2-2, with 7 bases fitting TRBD1. Losses at the gene ends were 2 bases for V and 1 base for J; bases not matched to a gene: 4. This CDR3 comprises 16 residues. CDR1 SNHLY and CDR2 FYNNEI come from the germline V gene. CDR3 region: CASSESRTGNTGELFF. In DNA, the CDR3 is TGTGCCAGCAGTGAATCCCGGACAGGGAACACCGGGGAGCTGTTTTTT.

The gene calls are TRBV15 and TRBJ1-1, with 7 bases fitting TRBD1. Germline CDR1 and CDR2: LNHNV and YYDKDF (reference sequence). This CDR3 has 17 amino acids. V dropped 0 bases and J dropped 0; count of bases not matched to a gene: 7. The DNA for the CDR3 is TGTGCCACCAGCAGAGAGGGGGGTACAGGGGTGAACACTGAAGCTTTCTTT. Amino acids: CATSREGGTGVNTEAFF.

There are a few counts of this clone. The rearrangement links TRBV5-1 to TRBJ2-3; D not resolved. Trimming stripped 2 bases from V and 3 bases from J, with 13 bases between. The CDR3 contains 15 residues. Germline CDR1 and CDR2: SGHRS and YFSETQ. The CDR3 coding sequence is TGCGCCAGCAGCTTAGAGCCCCGATCGACAGATACGCAGTATTTT. Protein product: CASSLEPRSTDTQYF.

This clone was observed a handful of times. The V and J genes are TRBV5-4 and TRBJ1-1, with no clear D. The CDR3 has 12 amino acids. Germline CDR1 is SGHNT and CDR2 is YYREEE (reference sequence). Deletions cut 1 base from V and 2 bases from J, with 3 bases between. The CDR3: CASSLTNTEAFF. The CDR3 DNA reads as TGTGCCAGCAGCTTGACTAACACTGAAGCTTTCTTT.

This clone has a single count. The chain combines TRBV3-1 (or the pseudogene TRBV3-2) with TRBJ2-1; the D is unclear. The germline gives CDR1 LGHDT, CDR2 YNNKEL (reference sequence). The ends were cut back, 1 base at V and 4 bases at J, with 8 bases in the middle. The CDR3 sequence is 14 residues long. In DNA form, the CDR3 reads TGTGCCAGCAGCCAAGCGGGTTCGTACAATGAGCAGTTCTTC. Translation gives CASSQAGSYNEQFF.

V and J are TRBV4-3 and TRBJ1-6; D is possibly TRBD1 (6 bases). V dropped 0 bases and J dropped 0 bases, with 12 bases sitting between them. The CDR3 extends over 18 amino acids. Per germline, CDR1 LGHNA and CDR2 YSLEER. The CDR3 DNA reads TGCGCCAGCAGCCAAGATTTGGGGGCGAGCTCCTATAATTCACCCCTCCACTTT. Its translation: CASSQDLGASSYNSPLHF.

The chain has TRBV2 and TRBJ1-1; D remains ambiguous. V was trimmed by 5 bases and J by 4 bases, leaving 14 bases between them. This CDR3 spans 14 amino acids. Germline CDR1 SNHLY, CDR2 FYNNEI. CDR3 residues: CASSLFQEGTEAFF. CDR3 DNA: TGTGCCAGCAGTTTGTTCCAGGAAGGCACTGAAGCTTTCTTT.

The chain carries TRBV18 and TRBJ2-5; tentatively, D is TRBD1 (6 bases). The CDR3 has 13 residues. Looked up from germline, CDR1 is KGHSH and CDR2 is LQKENI. Trimming removed 4 bases from V and 2 bases from J, with 8 bases in between. The CDR3 is CASSLQGQETQYF. Written as DNA, the CDR3 is TGTGCCAGCTCACTACAGGGACAAGAGACCCAGTACTTC.

The rearrangement uses TRBV7-2 and TRBJ2-2; 7 bases fit TRBD2. The V segment lost 4 bases and the J segment 1 base; nucleotides outside the gene matches: 3. CDR3 length: 15 residues. Germline V CDR1 and CDR2: SGHTA, FQGNSA. CDR3 nucleotide sequence: TGTGCCAGCAGCTACAGCGGGGAGAACACCGGGGAGCTGTTTTTT. Its protein product is CASSYSGENTGELFF.

The V gene is TRBV5-4, the J gene TRBJ2-7; maybe TRBD1 (5 bases). The CDR3 consists of 12 residues. Germline CDR1 reads SGHNT; CDR2 reads YYREEE (reference sequence). Trimming pared 4 bases from V and 4 bases from J, leaving 9 bases between. CDR3 DNA sequence: TGTGCCAGCAGCACCTCAGGGTACGAGCAGTACTTC. Translated: CASSTSGYEQYF.

The chain employs TRBV9 and TRBJ1-5; 7 bases fit TRBD1. Germline values: CDR1 SGDLS, CDR2 YYNGEE. The ends lost 4 bases at V and 6 bases at J; junction bases unmatched: 10. The CDR3 is made up of 15 amino acids. This chain's CDR3 is CASSPAGDSTQPQHF. The CDR3 nucleotides are TGTGCCAGCAGCCCCGCCGGGGACAGTACTCAGCCCCAGCATTTT.

This clone was recorded a few times. The chain links TRBV7-2 to TRBJ2-7; D is undetermined. Germline-derived CDR1 and CDR2 are SGHTA and FQGNSA. The ends were cut back, 3 bases at V and 2 bases at J, with 2 bases in the middle. The CDR3 totals 11 residues. CDR3 coding DNA: TGTGCCAGCAGCTTCGCCTACGAGCAGTACTTC. Encoded protein: CASSFAYEQYF.

The chain combines TRBV27 with TRBJ2-5, with TRBD1 identical over 7 bases. V gave up 2 bases and J gave up 4 bases; unmatched junction bases: 4. The CDR3 has 14 residues. The germline V gene encodes CDR1 MNHEY and CDR2 SMNVEV (reference sequence). The CDR3 nucleotides are TGTGCCAGCAGTTTAGGAAGGGGGCTAGAGACCCAGTACTTC. Translating it yields CASSLGRGLETQYF.

The chain recombines TRBV18 with TRBJ2-5; 10 bases are shared with TRBD1. Germline values: CDR1 KGHSH, CDR2 LQKENI. With 4 bases clipped from V and 5 bases from J, the junction kept 4 bases outside the gene matches. The CDR3 has 14 residues. CDR3 in amino acids: CASSQRQGAETQYF. Here the CDR3 DNA reads TGTGCCAGCTCACAACGACAGGGGGCGGAGACCCAGTACTTC.

The chain uses TRBV6-6 and TRBJ2-3; the match to TRBD2 covers 7 bases. The CDR3 has 14 residues. Germline CDR1 MNHNY, CDR2 SVGAGI (reference sequence). Trimming cost V 3 bases and J 4 bases; bases outside gene matches: 4. The CDR3 DNA reads TGTGCCAGCAGTTATCTGGGGGGGTCAGATACGCAGTATTTT. Its translation is CASSYLGGSDTQYF.

The CDR3 is CASSVQGREGYTF. The CDR3 region has the DNA TGTGCCAGCAGTGTTCAGGGACGGGAGGGCTACACCTTC. V is TRBV2 and J is TRBJ1-2, with D perhaps matching TRBD1 (5 bases). The ends were cut back, 4 bases at V and 8 bases at J, with 14 bases in the middle. The V gene's germline CDR1 is SNHLY and CDR2 FYNNEI. The CDR3 loop spans 13 amino acids.